The sequence of this T cell receptor beta chain was determined in a study of blood T cell repertoires in COVID-19. The table came from immunoSEQ multiplex PCR; TCRdb's copy has only in-frame clones and leaves some out. The table records about 74,000 clones, 84% of them present only once. Trimming took 5 bases from V and 3 from J; bases not matched to a gene: 3. Per the germline V gene, CDR1 is SGHAT and CDR2 is FQNNGV. The CDR3 length is 13 residues. This sequence joins TRBV11-2 and TRBJ1-2; 7 bases line up with TRBD1. The material sequenced was peripheral blood. This sequence originates from a human donor in a cohort sampled during active COVID-19. The CDR3 sequence: CASSHTGDYGYTF. The CDR3 DNA reads TGTGCCAGCAGCCACACAGGGGACTATGGCTACACCTTC.